One and the same sample provided the 8 T cell receptor beta chains below, sequenced in a study of spatial heterogeneity in lung cancer. The time point: blood at routine non-recurrence follow-up after resection. One entry per CDR3 protein results from TCRdb running MiXCR on the 5' RACE reads. The data contain roughly 70,000 distinct CDR3 sequences, roughly 9% of them singletons. The sequenced sample was PBMCs, obtained at follow-up. Source of these receptors: a female donor with early-stage non-small cell lung cancer.

There are many counts of this clonotype. The chain's CDR3 is CASSLRRAGLEQFF. The CDR3 DNA reads TGCGCCAGCAGCTTGCGGCGTGCGGGGTTGGAGCAGTTCTTC. The chain joins TRBV5-1 to TRBJ2-1, with D possibly TRBD2 on 6 matching bases. The ends were cut back, 1 base at V and 10 bases at J, with 15 bases in the middle. This CDR3 has 14 amino acids. Germline lookup yields CDR1 SGHRS and CDR2 YFSETQ.

The sample holds a few counts of this clonotype. This chain joins TRBV28 and TRBJ1-5; maybe TRBD1 (6 bases). The CDR3 covers 16 residues. V gave up 3 bases and J gave up 2 bases, with 14 bases separating them. Germline CDR1 and CDR2: MDHEN and SYDVKM. This chain's CDR3 is CASSFGVGTRNQPQHF. The CDR3 bases are TGTGCCAGCAGTTTCGGAGTGGGGACACGCAATCAGCCCCAGCATTTT.

The chain joins TRBV21-1 to TRBJ1-1; TRBD1 is the table's D call, not checked against the DNA. TRBV21-1 is noted as a pseudogene. There are 17 residues in the CDR3. The CDR3 loop reads CASTSLIGPGPNTEAFF. In nucleotides, the CDR3 is TGTGCCAGCACCTCCTTAATCGGGCCAGGGCCGAACACTGAAGCTTTCTTT.

The gene calls are TRBV6-5 and TRBJ2-7, with D maybe TRBD2 (6 bases). The CDR3 sequence is 14 residues long. V was trimmed by 5 bases and J by 7 bases, leaving 18 bases between them. Germline V gene sequence: CDR1 MNHEY, CDR2 SVGAGI. CDR3 nucleotide sequence: TGTGCCAGCAGTCCACCGGGACTTGCTGGGGAGCAGTACTTC. Translation gives CASSPPGLAGEQYF.

The rearrangement uses TRBV2 and TRBJ1-1; 10 positions match TRBD1. CDR1 SNHLY and CDR2 FYNNEI come from the germline V gene. The CDR3 sequence is 14 residues long. J gave up 0 bases and V 8 bases, and 3 bases lay outside the gene matches. The CDR3 protein is CASGTGALNTEAFF. The CDR3 coding sequence is TGTGCCAGCGGGACAGGGGCGCTGAACACTGAAGCTTTCTTT.

This clonotype was picked up many times. The chain uses TRBV29-1 and TRBJ2-5; the D gene could be TRBD1 or TRBD2 (6 bases each). V lost 7 bases, J lost 2 bases, and 11 bases lay in between. CDR3 length: 12 residues. The germline V gene encodes CDR1 SQVTM and CDR2 ANQGSEA. The chain's CDR3 is CSARGLQETQYF. For the CDR3, the DNA is TGCAGCGCCCGGGGGCTACAAGAGACCCAGTACTTC.

This clonotype has a count of ten or more. The rearrangement uses TRBV27 and TRBJ2-7; no firm D call. V shed 3 bases and J shed 0 bases, with 6 bases lying between them. The CDR3 is made up of 13 amino acids. CDR1 and CDR2 (germline): MNHEY, SMNVEV (reference sequence). The CDR3 region has the DNA TGTGCCAGCAGTTTTAGGGACTCCTACGAGCAGTACTTC. Amino acids: CASSFRDSYEQYF.

V usage is TRBV19 and J usage is TRBJ2-7, with 8 positions matching TRBD2. The trim removed 1 base at V and 0 bases at J, leaving 5 bases unmatched. Germline CDR1 reads LNHDA; CDR2 reads SQIVND (reference sequence). This CDR3 region has 16 residues. Here the CDR3 DNA reads TGTGCCAGTAGTATAGGCGTTAGCGGGAACTCCTACGAGCAGTACTTC. It encodes CASSIGVSGNSYEQYF.